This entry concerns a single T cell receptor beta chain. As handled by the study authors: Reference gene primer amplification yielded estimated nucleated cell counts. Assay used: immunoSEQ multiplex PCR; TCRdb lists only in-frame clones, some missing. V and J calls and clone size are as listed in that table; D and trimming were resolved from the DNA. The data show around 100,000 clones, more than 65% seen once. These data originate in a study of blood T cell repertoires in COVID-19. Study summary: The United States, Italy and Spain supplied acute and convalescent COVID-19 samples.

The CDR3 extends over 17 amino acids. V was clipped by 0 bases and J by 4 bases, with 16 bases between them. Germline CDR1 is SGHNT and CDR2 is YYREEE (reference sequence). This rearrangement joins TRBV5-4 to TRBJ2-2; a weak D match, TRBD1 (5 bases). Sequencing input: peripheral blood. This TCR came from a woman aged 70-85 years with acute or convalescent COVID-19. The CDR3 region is CASSLAGAGRATGELFF. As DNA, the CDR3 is TGTGCCAGCAGCTTGGCAGGTGCAGGCAGGGCCACCGGGGAGCTGTTTTTT.